This record looks at one T cell receptor beta chain sequence and its context. Its target is not known. The data are from a study of type 1 regulatory T cells. Findings and limits, study-wide: Compared with non-type 1 regulatory T cells, type 1 regulatory T cells showed a more restricted TCR repertoire.

The V segment lost 6 bases and the J segment 2 bases; nucleotides outside the gene matches: 3. Germline V CDR1 and CDR2: SQVTM, ANQGSEA. This CDR3 is 13 amino acids long. TCRdb reanalysed the reads using MiXCR and keeps one entry per CDR3 protein. This sample yields about 71,000 distinct CDR3 sequences, of which roughly 20% are seen a single time; more than 6.5% belongs to the top ten. The sequence was collected from a human donor in good health. The rearrangement joins TRBV29-1 to TRBJ1-4; 7 bases are shared with TRBD1. Source material: cultured type 1 regulatory T (Tr1) cells, either the whole culture or a sorted fraction (not recorded which). The CDR3 region is CSVRGGTNEKLFF. CDR3 DNA sequence: TGCAGCGTGCGAGGGGGCACTAATGAAAAACTGTTTTTT.